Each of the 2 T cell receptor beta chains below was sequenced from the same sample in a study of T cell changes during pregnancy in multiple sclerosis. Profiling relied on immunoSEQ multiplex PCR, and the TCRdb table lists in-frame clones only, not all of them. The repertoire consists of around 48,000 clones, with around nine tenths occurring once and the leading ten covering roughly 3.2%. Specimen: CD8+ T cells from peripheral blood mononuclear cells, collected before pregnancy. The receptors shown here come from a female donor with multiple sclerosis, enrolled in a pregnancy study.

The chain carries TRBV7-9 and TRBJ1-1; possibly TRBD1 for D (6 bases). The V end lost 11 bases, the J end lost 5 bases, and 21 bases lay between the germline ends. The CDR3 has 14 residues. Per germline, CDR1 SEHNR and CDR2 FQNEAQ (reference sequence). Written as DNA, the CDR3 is TGTGCCGGGGCGAGGGGGGGCGGTGGAACTGAAGCTTTCTTT. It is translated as CAGARGGGGTEAFF.

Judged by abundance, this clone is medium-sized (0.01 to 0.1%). The chain's CDR3 is CASRLATEVGEKLFF. The DNA for the CDR3 is TGTGCCAGCAGACTAGCGACCGAGGTGGGAGAAAAACTGTTTTTT. This chain links TRBV7-2 with TRBJ1-4; D unresolved. CDR1 is SGHTA, CDR2 FQGNSA, per germline. The CDR3 has 15 amino acids. V dropped 6 bases and J dropped 8 bases, with 19 bases sitting between them.